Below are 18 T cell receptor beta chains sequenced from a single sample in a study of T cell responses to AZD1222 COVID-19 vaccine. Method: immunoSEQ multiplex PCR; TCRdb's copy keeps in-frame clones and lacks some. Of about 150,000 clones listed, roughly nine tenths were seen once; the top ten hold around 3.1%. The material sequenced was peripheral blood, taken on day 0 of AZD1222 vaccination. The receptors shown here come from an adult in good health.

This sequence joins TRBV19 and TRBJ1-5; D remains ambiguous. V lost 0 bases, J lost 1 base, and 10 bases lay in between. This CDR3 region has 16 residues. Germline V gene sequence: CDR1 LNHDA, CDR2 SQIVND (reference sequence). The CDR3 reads CASSIDPISSNQPQHF. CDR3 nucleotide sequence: TGTGCCAGTAGTATAGACCCAATCTCCAGCAATCAGCCCCAGCATTTT.

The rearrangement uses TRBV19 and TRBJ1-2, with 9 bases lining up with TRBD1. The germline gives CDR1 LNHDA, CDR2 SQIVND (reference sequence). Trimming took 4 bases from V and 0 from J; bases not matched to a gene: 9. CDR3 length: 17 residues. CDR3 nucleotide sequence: TGTGCCAGTAGTACCCCCCCCGGGACAGGGCCTAACTATGGCTACACCTTC. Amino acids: CASSTPPGTGPNYGYTF.

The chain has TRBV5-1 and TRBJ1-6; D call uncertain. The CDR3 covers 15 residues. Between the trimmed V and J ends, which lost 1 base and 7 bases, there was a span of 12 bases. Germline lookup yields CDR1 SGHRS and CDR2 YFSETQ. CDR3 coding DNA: TGCGCCAGCAGCTTGACAGCGGGTAAAAATTCACCCCTCCACTTT. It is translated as CASSLTAGKNSPLHF.

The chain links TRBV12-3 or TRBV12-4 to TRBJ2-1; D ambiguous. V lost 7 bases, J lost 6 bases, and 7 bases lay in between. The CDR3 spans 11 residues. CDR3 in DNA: TGTGCCAGCACTAAAGTCAATGAGCAGTTCTTC. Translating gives CASTKVNEQFF.

The CDR3, as DNA: TGTGCCACCAGTGCTACCGGGACGGCCGGGAACACCGGGGAGCTGTTTTTT. This codes for CATSATGTAGNTGELFF. The gene calls are TRBV24-1 and TRBJ2-2; possibly TRBD1 or TRBD2 for D (5 bases each). The ends were cut back, 5 bases at V and 1 base at J, with 16 bases in the middle. This CDR3 region has 17 residues. Germline values: CDR1 KGHDR, CDR2 SFDVKD.

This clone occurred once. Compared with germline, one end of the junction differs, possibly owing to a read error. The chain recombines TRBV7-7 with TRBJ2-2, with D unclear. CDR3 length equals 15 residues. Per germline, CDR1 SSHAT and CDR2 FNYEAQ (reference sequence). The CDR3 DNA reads TGTGCTAGCAGCTTAGACGGCGGAACCACCGGGGAGCTGTTTTTT. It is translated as CASSLDGGTTGELFF. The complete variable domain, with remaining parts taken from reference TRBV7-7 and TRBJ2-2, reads GAGVSQSPRYKVTKRGQDVTLRCDPISSHATLYWYQQALGQGPEFLTYFNYEAQPDKSGLPSDRFSAERPEGSISTLTIQRTEQRDSAMYRCASSLDGGTTGELFFGEGSRLTVL.

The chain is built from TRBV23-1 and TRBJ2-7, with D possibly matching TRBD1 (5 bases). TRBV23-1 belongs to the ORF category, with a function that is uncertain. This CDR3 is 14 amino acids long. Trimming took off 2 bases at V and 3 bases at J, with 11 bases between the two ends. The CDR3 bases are TGCGCCAGCAGTCAAAGTAGGGGCCACTACGAGCAGTACTTC. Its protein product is CASSQSRGHYEQYF.

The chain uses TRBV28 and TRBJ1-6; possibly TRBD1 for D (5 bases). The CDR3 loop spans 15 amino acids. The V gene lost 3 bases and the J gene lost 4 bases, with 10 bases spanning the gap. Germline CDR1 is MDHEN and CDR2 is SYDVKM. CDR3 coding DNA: TGTGCCAGCAGTTTGGGGGGAATGTATAATTCACCCCTCCACTTT. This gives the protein CASSLGGMYNSPLHF.

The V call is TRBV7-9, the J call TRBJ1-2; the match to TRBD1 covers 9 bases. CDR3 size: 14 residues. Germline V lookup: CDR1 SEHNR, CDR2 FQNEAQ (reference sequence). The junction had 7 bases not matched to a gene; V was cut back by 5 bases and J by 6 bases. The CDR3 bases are TGTGCCAGCAGCCCTACCGGGACAGGGAATGGCTACACCTTC. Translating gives CASSPTGTGNGYTF. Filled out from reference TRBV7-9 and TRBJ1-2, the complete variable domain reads DTGVSQNPRHKITKRGQNVTFRCDPISEHNRLYWYRQTLGQGPEFLTYFQNEAQLEKSRLLSDRFSAERPKGSFSTLEIQRTEQGDSAMYLCASSPTGTGNGYTFGSGTRLTVV.

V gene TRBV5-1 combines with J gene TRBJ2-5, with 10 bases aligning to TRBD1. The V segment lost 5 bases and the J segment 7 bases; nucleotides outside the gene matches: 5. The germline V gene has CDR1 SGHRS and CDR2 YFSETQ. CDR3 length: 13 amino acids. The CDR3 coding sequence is TGCGCCAGCAGTCGCGGACAGGGGGGGACCCAGTACTTC. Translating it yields CASSRGQGGTQYF.

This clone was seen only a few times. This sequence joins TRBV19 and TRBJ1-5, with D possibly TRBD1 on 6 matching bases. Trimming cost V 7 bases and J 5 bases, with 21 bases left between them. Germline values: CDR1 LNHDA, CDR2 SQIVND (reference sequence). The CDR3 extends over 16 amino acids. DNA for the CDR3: TGTGCCAGTAAAACCCCCGGGACACAAGCCGATCAGCCCCAGCATTTT. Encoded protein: CASKTPGTQADQPQHF.

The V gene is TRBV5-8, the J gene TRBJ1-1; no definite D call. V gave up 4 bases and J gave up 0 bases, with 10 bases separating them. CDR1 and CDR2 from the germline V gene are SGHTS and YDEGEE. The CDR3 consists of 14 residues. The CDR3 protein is CASSRRFMNTEAFF. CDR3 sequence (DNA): TGTGCCAGCAGCCGGAGGTTCATGAACACTGAAGCTTTCTTT.

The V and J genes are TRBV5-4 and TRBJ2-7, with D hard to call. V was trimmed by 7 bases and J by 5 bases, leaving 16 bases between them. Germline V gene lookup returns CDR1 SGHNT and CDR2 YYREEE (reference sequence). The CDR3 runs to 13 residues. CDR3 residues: CASALVMGDEQYF. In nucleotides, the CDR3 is TGTGCCAGCGCCCTCGTCATGGGTGACGAGCAGTACTTC. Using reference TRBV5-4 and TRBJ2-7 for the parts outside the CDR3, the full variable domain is ETGVTQSPTHLIKTRGQQVTLRCSSQSGHNTVSWYQQALGQGPQFIFQYYREEENGRGNFPPRFSGLQFPNYSSELNVNALELDDSALYLCASALVMGDEQYFGPGTRLTVT.

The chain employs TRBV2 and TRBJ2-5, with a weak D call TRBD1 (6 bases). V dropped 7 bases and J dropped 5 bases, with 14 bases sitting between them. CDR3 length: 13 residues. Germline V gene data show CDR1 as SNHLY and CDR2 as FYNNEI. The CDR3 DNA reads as TGTGCCAGCATAAGACAGGTGGATGAGACCCAGTACTTC. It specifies CASIRQVDETQYF.

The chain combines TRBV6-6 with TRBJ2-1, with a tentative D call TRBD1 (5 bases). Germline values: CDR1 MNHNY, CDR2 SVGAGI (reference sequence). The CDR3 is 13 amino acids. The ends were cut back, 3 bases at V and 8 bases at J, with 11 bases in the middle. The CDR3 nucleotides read TGTGCCAGCAGTTATGGCAGGGTAGATGAGCAGTTCTTC. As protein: CASSYGRVDEQFF.

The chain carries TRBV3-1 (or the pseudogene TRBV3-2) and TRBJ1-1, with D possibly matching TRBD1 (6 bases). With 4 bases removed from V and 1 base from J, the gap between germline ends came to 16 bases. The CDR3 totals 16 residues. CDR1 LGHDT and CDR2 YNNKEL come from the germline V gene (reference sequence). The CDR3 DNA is TGTGCCAGCAGCCCTGGGGAGGGGGTAGGGAACACTGAAGCTTTCTTT. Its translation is CASSPGEGVGNTEAFF.

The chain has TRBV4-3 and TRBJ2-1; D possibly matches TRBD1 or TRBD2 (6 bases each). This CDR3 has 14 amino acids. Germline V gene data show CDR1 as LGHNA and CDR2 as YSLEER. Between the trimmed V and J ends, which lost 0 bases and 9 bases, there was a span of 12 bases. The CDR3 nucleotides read TGCGCCAGCAGCCAAGACCTGGGGGGCAGTGAGCAGTTCTTC. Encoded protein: CASSQDLGGSEQFF.

The chain's CDR3 is CASSLQGSMNTEAFF. The CDR3 nucleotides are TGTGCCAGCAGTTTACAGGGTTCGATGAACACTGAAGCTTTCTTT. The rearrangement uses TRBV27 and TRBJ1-1; TRBD1 is a possible D gene (5 bases). Trimming pared 2 bases from V and 0 bases from J, leaving 10 bases between. CDR1 MNHEY and CDR2 SMNVEV come from the germline V gene (reference sequence). CDR3 length: 15 residues.